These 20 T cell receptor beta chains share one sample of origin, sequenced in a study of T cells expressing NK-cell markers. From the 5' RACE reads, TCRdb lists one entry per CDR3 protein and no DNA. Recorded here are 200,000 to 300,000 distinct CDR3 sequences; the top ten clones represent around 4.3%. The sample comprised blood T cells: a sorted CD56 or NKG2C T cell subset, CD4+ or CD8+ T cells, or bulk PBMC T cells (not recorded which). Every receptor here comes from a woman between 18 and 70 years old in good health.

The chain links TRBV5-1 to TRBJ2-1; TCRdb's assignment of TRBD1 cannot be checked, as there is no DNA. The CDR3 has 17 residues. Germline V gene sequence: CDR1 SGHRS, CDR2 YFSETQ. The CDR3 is CASSLEGQGLGYNEQFF.

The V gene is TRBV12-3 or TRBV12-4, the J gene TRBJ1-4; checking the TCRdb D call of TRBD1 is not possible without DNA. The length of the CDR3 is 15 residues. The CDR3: CASSRQGGTNEKLFF.

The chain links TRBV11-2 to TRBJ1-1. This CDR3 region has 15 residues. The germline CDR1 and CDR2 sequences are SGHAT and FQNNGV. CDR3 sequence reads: CASSGRYRMNTEAFF.

The CDR3 reads CASSLGTVDYEQYF. This chain connects TRBV11-1 to TRBJ2-7; the D call of TRBD1 rests on TCRdb alone, since no DNA is present to check it. CDR1 and CDR2 (germline): SGHAT, FQDESV (reference sequence). The CDR3 sequence is 14 residues long.

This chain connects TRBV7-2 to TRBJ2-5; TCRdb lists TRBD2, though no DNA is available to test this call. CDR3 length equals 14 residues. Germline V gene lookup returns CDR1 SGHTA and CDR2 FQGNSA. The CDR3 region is CASSLGAGEETQYF.

CDR3 loop: CSARGTGTSNNEQFF. The rearrangement joins TRBV20-1 to TRBJ2-1; TCRdb lists TRBD2, though no DNA is available to test this call. CDR1 DFQATT and CDR2 SNEGSKA come from the germline V gene (reference sequence). This CDR3 is 15 amino acids long.

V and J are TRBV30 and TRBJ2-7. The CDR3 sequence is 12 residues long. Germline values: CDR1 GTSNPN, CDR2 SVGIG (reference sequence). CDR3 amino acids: CAWGIFSYEQYF.

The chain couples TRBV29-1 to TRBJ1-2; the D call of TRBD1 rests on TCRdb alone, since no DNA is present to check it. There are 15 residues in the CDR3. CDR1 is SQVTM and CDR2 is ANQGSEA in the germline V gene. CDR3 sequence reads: CSVVGTGTEDYGYTF. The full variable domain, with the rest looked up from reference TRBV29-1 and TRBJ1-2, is SAVISQKPSRDICQRGTSLTIQCQVDSQVTMMFWYRQQPGQSLTLIATANQGSEATYESGFVIDKFPISRPNLTFSTLTVSNMSPEDSSIYLCSVVGTGTEDYGYTFGSGTRLTVV.

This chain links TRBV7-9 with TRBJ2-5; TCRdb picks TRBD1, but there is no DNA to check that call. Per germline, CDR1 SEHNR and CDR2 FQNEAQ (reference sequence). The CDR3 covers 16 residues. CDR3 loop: CDSSPTGRQGQETQYF.

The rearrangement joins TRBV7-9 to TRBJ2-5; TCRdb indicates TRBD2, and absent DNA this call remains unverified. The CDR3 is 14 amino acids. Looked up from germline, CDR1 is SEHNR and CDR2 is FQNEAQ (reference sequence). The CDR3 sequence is CASSSRDSKETQYF.

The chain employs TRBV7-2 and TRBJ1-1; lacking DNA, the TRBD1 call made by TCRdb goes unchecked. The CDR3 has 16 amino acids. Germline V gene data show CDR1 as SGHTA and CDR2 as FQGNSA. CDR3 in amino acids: CASSLARGTGATEAFF. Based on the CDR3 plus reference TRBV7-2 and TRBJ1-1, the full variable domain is GAGVSQSPSNKVTEKGKDVELRCDPISGHTALYWYRQSLGQGLEFLIYFQGNSAPDKSGLPSDRFSAERTGGSVSTLTIQRTQQEDSAVYLCASSLARGTGATEAFFGQGTRLTVV.

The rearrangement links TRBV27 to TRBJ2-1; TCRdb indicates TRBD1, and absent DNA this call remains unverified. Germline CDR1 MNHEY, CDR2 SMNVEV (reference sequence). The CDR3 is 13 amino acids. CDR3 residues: CASSRDIYNEQFF.

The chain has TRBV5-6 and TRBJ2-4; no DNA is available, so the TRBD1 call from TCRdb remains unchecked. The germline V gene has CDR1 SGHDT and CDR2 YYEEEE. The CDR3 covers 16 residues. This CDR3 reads CASSDTGRLAKNIQYF.

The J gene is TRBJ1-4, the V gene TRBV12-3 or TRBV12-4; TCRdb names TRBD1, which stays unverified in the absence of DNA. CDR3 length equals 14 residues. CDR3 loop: CASSSGQIPEKLFF.

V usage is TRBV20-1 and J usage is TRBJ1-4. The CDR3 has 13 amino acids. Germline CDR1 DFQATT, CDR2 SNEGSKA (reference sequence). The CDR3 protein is CSAAGRVDEKLFF.

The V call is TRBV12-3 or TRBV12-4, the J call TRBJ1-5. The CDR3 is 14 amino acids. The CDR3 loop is CASSFGRGGQPQHF.

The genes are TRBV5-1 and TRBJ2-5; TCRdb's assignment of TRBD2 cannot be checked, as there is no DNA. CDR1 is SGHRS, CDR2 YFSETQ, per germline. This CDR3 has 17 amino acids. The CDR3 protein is CASSRPGTSGNQETQYF.

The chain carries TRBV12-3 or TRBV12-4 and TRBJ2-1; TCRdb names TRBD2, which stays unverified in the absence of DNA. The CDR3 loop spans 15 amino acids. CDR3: CASSFGSGGHNEQFF.

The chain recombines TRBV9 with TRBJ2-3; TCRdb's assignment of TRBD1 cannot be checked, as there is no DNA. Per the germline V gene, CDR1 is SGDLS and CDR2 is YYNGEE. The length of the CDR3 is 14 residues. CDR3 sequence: CASSPLGGTDTQYF. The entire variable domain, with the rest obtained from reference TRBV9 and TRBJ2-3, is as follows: DSGVTQTPKHLITATGQRVTLRCSPRSGDLSVYWYQQSLDQGLQFLIQYYNGEERAKGNILERFSAQQFPDLHSELNLSSLELGDSALYFCASSPLGGTDTQYFGPGTRLTVL.

The CDR3 sequence: CATVRFQRPGGNEQFF. The chain employs TRBV15 and TRBJ2-1; TCRdb calls TRBD1, which cannot be checked without DNA. Germline CDR1 reads LNHNV; CDR2 reads YYDKDF (reference sequence). This CDR3 has 16 amino acids.